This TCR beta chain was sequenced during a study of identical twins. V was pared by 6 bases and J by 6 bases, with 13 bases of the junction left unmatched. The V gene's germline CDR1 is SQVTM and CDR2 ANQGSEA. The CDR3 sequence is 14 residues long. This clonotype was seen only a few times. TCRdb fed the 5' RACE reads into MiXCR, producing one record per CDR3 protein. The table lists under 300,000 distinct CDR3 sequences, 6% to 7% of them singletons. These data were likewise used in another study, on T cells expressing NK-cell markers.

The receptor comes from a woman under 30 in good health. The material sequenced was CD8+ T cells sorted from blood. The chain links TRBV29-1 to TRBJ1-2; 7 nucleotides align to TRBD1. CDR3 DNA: TGCAGCGTGGACCTCTCCGGGACAGCAGATGGCTACACCTTC. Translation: CSVDLSGTADGYTF. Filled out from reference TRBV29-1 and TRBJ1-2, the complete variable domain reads SAVISQKPSRDICQRGTSLTIQCQVDSQVTMMFWYRQQPGQSLTLIATANQGSEATYESGFVIDKFPISRPNLTFSTLTVSNMSPEDSSIYLCSVDLSGTADGYTFGSGTRLTVV.